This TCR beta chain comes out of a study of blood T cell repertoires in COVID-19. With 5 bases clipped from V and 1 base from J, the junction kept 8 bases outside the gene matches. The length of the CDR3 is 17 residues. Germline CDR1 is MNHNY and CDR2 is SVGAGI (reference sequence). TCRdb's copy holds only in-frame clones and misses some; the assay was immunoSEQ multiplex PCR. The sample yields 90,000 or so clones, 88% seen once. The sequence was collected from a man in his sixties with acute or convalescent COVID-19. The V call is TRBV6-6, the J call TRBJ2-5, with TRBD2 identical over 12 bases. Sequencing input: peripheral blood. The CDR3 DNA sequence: TGTGCCAGCAGTCCGAGACTAGCGGGGGACCTCCAAGAGACCCAGTACTTC. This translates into CASSPRLAGDLQETQYF.